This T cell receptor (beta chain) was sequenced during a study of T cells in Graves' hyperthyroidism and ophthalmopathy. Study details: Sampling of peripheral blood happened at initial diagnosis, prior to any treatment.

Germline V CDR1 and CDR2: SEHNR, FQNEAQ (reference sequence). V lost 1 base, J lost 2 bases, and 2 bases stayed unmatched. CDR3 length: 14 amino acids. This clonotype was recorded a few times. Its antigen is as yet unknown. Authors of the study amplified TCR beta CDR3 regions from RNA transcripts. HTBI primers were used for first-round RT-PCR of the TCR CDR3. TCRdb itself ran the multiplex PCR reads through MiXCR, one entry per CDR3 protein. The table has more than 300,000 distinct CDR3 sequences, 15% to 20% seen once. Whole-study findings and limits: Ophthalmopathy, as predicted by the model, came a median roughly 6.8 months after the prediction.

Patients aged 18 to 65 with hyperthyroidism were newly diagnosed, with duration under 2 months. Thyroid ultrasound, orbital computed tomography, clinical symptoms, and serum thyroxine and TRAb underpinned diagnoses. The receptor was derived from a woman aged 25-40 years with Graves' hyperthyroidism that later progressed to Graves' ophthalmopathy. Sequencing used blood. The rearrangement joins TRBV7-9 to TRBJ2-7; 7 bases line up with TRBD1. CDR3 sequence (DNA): TGTGCCAGCAGCTTAGACCAGGGGGCCTACGAGCAGTACTTC. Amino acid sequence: CASSLDQGAYEQYF.